The clone carrying this T cell receptor beta chain showed up just a few times. As yet, its antigen is unknown. This entry is derived from a study of T cell repertoires in cytomegalovirus infection. Across the study: Recently identified HLA-C-restricted CMV epitopes were among the peptides used. Carrying CMV and the relevant HLA type showed in public TCR beta signatures.

Study outcomes and limitations: Cumulative public TCR beta family frequency identified carriers of CMV plus the relevant HLA. The study found HLA-C-restricted CMV-specific TCR beta clonotypes dominating the ex vivo response.

TCRdb passed the reads through MiXCR, listing each CDR3 protein once. The data contain around 540,000 distinct CDR3 sequences, around a third of them singletons. This CDR3 region has 15 residues. With V trimmed by 4 bases and J by 6 bases, 7 bases remained unmatched. The chain joins TRBV12-3 or TRBV12-4 to TRBJ2-1; 9 positions agree with TRBD1. The clonotype comes from a human donor in good health (CMV status not recorded). Some clones in this sample may be carry-over from other donors' samples. The sequencing used cultured PBMCs, collected from culture after CMV antigen stimulation. The CDR3 sequence is CASSSGTGSPNEQFF. The CDR3 DNA reads TGTGCCAGCAGTTCCGGGACAGGGAGTCCCAATGAGCAGTTCTTC.